This T cell receptor beta chain was profiled in a study of vaccination and CD4 T cells after COVID-19 (dated by TCRdb to the early 2020s). About the investigation overall: Every convalescent patient had a positive nasal swab PCR test for SARS-CoV-2, with mild disease in about nine patients and severe disease in one. Participants got two doses of the Pfizer-BioNTech BNT162b2 vaccine (n=8) or two doses of the Moderna mRNA-1273 vaccine (n=2). Post-vaccine blood samples were obtained a median of around 67 days after the second vaccine dose, with a range of about 14 to 250 days. Control cultures received a CEFX viral epitope pool as the positive control, an HIV-1 Nef peptide pool as the negative control, or no peptide. The convalescent cohort included six males and four females, with two Hispanic individuals, seven Caucasians, two Asians and one multiracial person. For stimulating the cultures, overlapping spike peptide pools were used, derived from SARS-CoV-2 as well as from the common cold coronaviruses HCoV-NL63, HCoV-OC43 and HCoV-229E. Post-COVID blood samples were collected from convalescent patients a median of roughly 100 days after diagnosis, with a range of about 35 to 161 days. In around ten COVID-19 convalescent patients and 4 infection-naive healthy vaccine recipients, the spike-specific CD4+ TCR repertoire before mRNA vaccination was compared with the repertoire after mRNA vaccination.

The treatment or condition label, as the study defines it: approximately nine-day PBMC culture with coronavirus spike peptide pools or control peptides (ViraFEST assay). The ViraFEST assay was used in the study, in which antigen-specific T cells were expanded with peptide pools and expanded clonotypes were subsequently identified by TCR sequencing. Positive SARS-CoV-2 PCR tests in the convalescent patients dated from March to December 2020, before Alpha, Beta and Delta variants emerged in the United States. Each well held two million PBMCs cultured with roughly 10 ug/ml peptide pools in IMDM containing roughly 4.7% human AB serum and around 10 IU/ml IL-2. On days 3 and 7, half of the culture medium was replaced with fresh IL-2-containing medium. After approximately eleven days of culture, CD4+ T cells were isolated by negative selection using the EasySep CD4+ T cell isolation kit. Ficoll-Paque Plus gradient centrifugation was used to isolate PBMCs from whole blood, and the isolated PBMCs were then either used fresh or cryopreserved at -140C. Culture conditions were generally each tested in triplicate wells.

Counted from cysteine to phenylalanine, this CDR3 has 15 amino acids. Just CDR3 DNA is preserved here, 45 bases in frame from base 1. The germline V gene encodes CDR1 SEHNR and CDR2 FQNEAQ (reference sequence). V is clipped by 5 bases and J by 0 bases, and the sequence between their germline boundaries is 12 bases long. Library preparation used PCR. TCR sequencing of DNA from cultured CD4+ T cells used the Oncomine TCR Beta short-read assay at the Johns Hopkins FTIC core. The QIAamp micro DNA kit was used to extract genomic DNA from the cultured CD4+ T cells. The Oncomine TCR Beta libraries from cultured CD4+ T cells were pooled using unique dual indexes and then sequenced on an Illumina iSeq 100. The original pipeline was this. Non-productive sequences were filtered out, and CDR3s that did not start with C, did not end with F or W, or were shorter than 7 amino acids were discarded. Antigen-specific clonotypes were identified using the MANAFEST web application through comparison of peptide-stimulated wells with reference and other culture wells. An FDR below 0.05, an odds ratio above 5, and a productive frequency above 0.1% in at least two of three replicate wells were required for clones to be considered positive. A clonotype was classed as cross-reactive if the clonotype showed significant expansion both in SARS-CoV-2 spike wells and in at least one common cold coronavirus spike condition. Similarity between CDR3 sequences was evaluated in R version 3.6.1 using Levenshtein distances (stringdist) and unrooted phylogenetic trees (ape). TCRdb's own reprocessing of the public reads used fastp at Q25 and MiXCR and kept productive beta chains. Every entry covers one CDR3 protein and lists the most common genes and DNA from its rows. These V and J calls derive from TCRdb rather than the authors' analysis. The sample profile shows 9,500 to 14,000 distinct CDR3 sequences; 40% to 50% of them were found once. Of the sample, 25% to 30% is held by the ten largest clones.

Points the paper makes about the study in general: In convalescent patients, nearly all vaccine-specific clones (304 of 307) were found to be mono-reactive for SARS-CoV-2 spike rather than cross-reactive with common cold coronaviruses. The median number of SARS-CoV-2-reactive clonotypes rose from 21 after infection to 38 after vaccination, but the change was not significant. The number of convalescent patients in the study was relatively small, and the study did not examine early timepoints following natural infection. In convalescent patients, a median 86.3% of post-vaccine SARS-CoV-2-reactive clones were detected only after vaccination, and vaccine-specific priming was suggested by this finding.

Concerning this clonotype itself: Its antigen specificity is not known. No qualities accompany the bases; no much larger clone lies one base away.

The TCR comes from a human donor who had recovered from COVID-19. The rearranged segments are TRBV7-9 and TRBJ2-3; a tentative D call is TRBD1 (6 bases match). Sequencing input: CD4+ T cells from blood, cultured in vitro. The DNA is TGTGCCAGCAGCGCTTCAGGGGTGAGCACAGATACGCAGTATTTT. Translated, it reads CASSASGVSTDTQYF.